This is a list of T cell receptor beta chains from one sample in a study of T cells in Graves' hyperthyroidism and ophthalmopathy. TCRdb re-derived calls from the multiplex PCR reads in MiXCR, one entry per CDR3 protein. The top ten hold about 70% of the sample, which has some 350,000 distinct CDR3 sequences, approximately 25% seen once. What was sequenced was blood. Receptor source: a man aged 50-60 years with Graves' hyperthyroidism. Each CDR3 is given with its conserved first and last residue. A D gene is named only where the DNA matches it firmly. For some rows the clone size is stated as once, few or many, or as a class when expanded; others skip it.

CDR3nt: TGTGCCAGCAGTCGCAATCCCAGGGGTAGCTCTGGGGCCAACGTCCTGACTTTC
CDR3aa: CASSRNPRGSSGANVLTF
v_gene: TRBV27
d_gene: NA
abundance: few
j_gene: TRBJ2-6

CDR3nt: TGTGCCAGCAGTCAAACAGCGACCGCGAACACCGGGGAGCTGTTTTTT
CDR3aa: CASSQTATANTGELFF
v_gene: TRBV6-1
d_gene: NA
abundance: once
j_gene: TRBJ2-2

CDR3nt: TGTGTCAGCAGTTCGGGCAGCACAGATACGCAGTATTTT
CDR3aa: CVSSSGSTDTQYF
v_gene: TRBV12-3/TRBV12-4
d_gene: NA
abundance: NA
j_gene: TRBJ2-3

CDR3nt: TGTGCCAGCAGCCAAGATCCTAGCGGGAGGGCAGAGGAGCAGTTCTTC
CDR3aa: CASSQDPSGRAEEQFF
v_gene: TRBV14
d_gene: TRBD2
abundance: NA
j_gene: TRBJ2-1

CDR3nt: TGTGCCAGCAGCGCCGCTCCGACAGGGGGCTGGCAGTTCTTC
CDR3aa: CASSAAPTGGWQFF
v_gene: TRBV9
d_gene: TRBD1
abundance: few
j_gene: TRBJ2-1

CDR3nt: TGTGCCAGCAGCTCAACGGGGTCGGCCGGGGAGCTGTTTTTT
CDR3aa: CASSSTGSAGELFF
v_gene: TRBV12-3/TRBV12-4
d_gene: NA
abundance: few
j_gene: TRBJ2-2

CDR3nt: TGTGCCAGCAGCGACCGGGTTAAAACAGTGGATACGCAGTATTTT
CDR3aa: CASSDRVKTVDTQYF
v_gene: TRBV6-2/TRBV6-3
d_gene: NA
abundance: NA
j_gene: TRBJ2-3

CDR3nt: TGTGCCAGTAGTATAGGTGCCGGGGCCAACGTCCTGACTTTC
CDR3aa: CASSIGAGANVLTF
v_gene: TRBV19
d_gene: NA
abundance: NA
j_gene: TRBJ2-6

CDR3nt: TGTGCCAGCAGCTTAGAAGGGATGGGCGATGAGCAGTTCTTC
CDR3aa: CASSLEGMGDEQFF
v_gene: TRBV11-2
d_gene: NA
abundance: NA
j_gene: TRBJ2-1

CDR3nt: TGCAGTGCTGGGGGACTAAGGGCAGATACGCAGTATTTT
CDR3aa: CSAGGLRADTQYF
v_gene: TRBV20-1
d_gene: TRBD2
abundance: few
j_gene: TRBJ2-3

CDR3nt: TGTGCCAGCAGTCCCGAGACTAGAACCACAGATACGCAGTATTTT
CDR3aa: CASSPETRTTDTQYF
v_gene: TRBV12-3/TRBV12-4
d_gene: NA
abundance: NA
j_gene: TRBJ2-3

CDR3nt: TGTGCCAGCAGTTACACAGGGAGGTCACACGAGCAGTACTTC
CDR3aa: CASSYTGRSHEQYF
v_gene: TRBV6-9
d_gene: NA
abundance: NA
j_gene: TRBJ2-7

CDR3nt: TGTGCCAGCAGGCGGACAGGGAATGAAAAACTGTTTTTT
CDR3aa: CASRRTGNEKLFF
v_gene: TRBV6-1
d_gene: TRBD1
abundance: NA
j_gene: TRBJ1-4

CDR3nt: TGTGCCAGCAGTTTAAATTTGGGGTCCCCTGAAGCTTTCTTT
CDR3aa: CASSLNLGSPEAFF
v_gene: TRBV12-3/TRBV12-4
d_gene: NA
abundance: many
j_gene: TRBJ1-1

CDR3nt: TGTGCCAGCAGCTCCCCGGGTAGCGGATACAATGAGCAGTTCTTC
CDR3aa: CASSSPGSGYNEQFF
v_gene: TRBV7-3
d_gene: NA
abundance: many
j_gene: TRBJ2-1

CDR3nt: TGTGCCACCAGCACACGAACCACCGGGGAGCTGTTTTTT
CDR3aa: CATSTRTTGELFF
v_gene: TRBV15
d_gene: NA
abundance: NA
j_gene: TRBJ2-2

CDR3nt: TGTGCCTGGAGTATCCAGCCGAACACTGAAGCTTTCTTT
CDR3aa: CAWSIQPNTEAFF
v_gene: TRBV30
d_gene: NA
abundance: many
j_gene: TRBJ1-1

CDR3nt: TGCGCCAGCAGCGGCGGTACGGCTAGCGGGGGCAATGAGCAGTTCTTC
CDR3aa: CASSGGTASGGNEQFF
v_gene: TRBV5-1
d_gene: TRBD2
abundance: many
j_gene: TRBJ2-1

CDR3nt: TGCAGTGCTAGCTTGGCGGGTGGATGGAATGAGCAGTTCTTC
CDR3aa: CSASLAGGWNEQFF
v_gene: TRBV20-1
d_gene: NA
abundance: NA
j_gene: TRBJ2-1

CDR3nt: TGTGCCAGCAGCCTAGGCGACACGGGCTACACCTTC
CDR3aa: CASSLGDTGYTF
v_gene: TRBV28
d_gene: NA
abundance: NA
j_gene: TRBJ1-2

CDR3nt: TGTGCCACCACAGGGGCCTGGGGCAATCAGCCCCAGCATTTT
CDR3aa: CATTGAWGNQPQHF
v_gene: TRBV19
d_gene: TRBD1
abundance: NA
j_gene: TRBJ1-5

CDR3nt: TGTGCCAGCAGCTTATCTGCTAGCACCAATGAGCAGTTCTTC
CDR3aa: CASSLSASTNEQFF
v_gene: TRBV7-9
d_gene: NA
abundance: NA
j_gene: TRBJ2-1

CDR3nt: TGTGCCAGCAGTTACTCGGGTCCTAGGAGCAACGGGGAGCTGTTTTTT
CDR3aa: CASSYSGPRSNGELFF
v_gene: TRBV6-5
d_gene: NA
abundance: few
j_gene: TRBJ2-2

CDR3nt: TGTGCCAGCAGTCGGTCTTGGGGAGATACGCAGTATTTT
CDR3aa: CASSRSWGDTQYF
v_gene: TRBV28
d_gene: NA
abundance: many
j_gene: TRBJ2-3

CDR3nt: TGTGCCAGCAGCTGGTATAGCGGGACTGGGTCCTACAATGAGCAGTTCTTC
CDR3aa: CASSWYSGTGSYNEQFF
v_gene: TRBV7-9
d_gene: TRBD2
abundance: many
j_gene: TRBJ2-1

CDR3nt: TGTGCCAGTAGTGCGTGGGGACAGTCGCTGAATCAGCCCCAGCATTTT
CDR3aa: CASSAWGQSLNQPQHF
v_gene: TRBV19
d_gene: TRBD1
abundance: NA
j_gene: TRBJ1-5

CDR3nt: TGTGCCAGCACAAACAGGGGGGGGGGGCTTAGTAATCAGCCCCAGCATTTT
CDR3aa: CASTNRGGGLSNQPQHF
v_gene: TRBV6-1
d_gene: TRBD1
abundance: NA
j_gene: TRBJ1-5

CDR3nt: TGCAGCGTTGAAGAGAACGGACCGATCAATCAGCCCCAGCATTTT
CDR3aa: CSVEENGPINQPQHF
v_gene: TRBV29-1
d_gene: NA
abundance: NA
j_gene: TRBJ1-5

CDR3nt: TGTGCCACCAGCTCCCGGACTAGCGGGAGGAAGACCCAGTACTTC
CDR3aa: CATSSRTSGRKTQYF
v_gene: TRBV15
d_gene: TRBD2
abundance: few
j_gene: TRBJ2-5

CDR3nt: TGTGCCAGCAGTGAAGGGTACAACTATGGCTACACCTTC
CDR3aa: CASSEGYNYGYTF
v_gene: TRBV6-1
d_gene: NA
abundance: many
j_gene: TRBJ1-2

CDR3nt: TGTGCCAGCAGCTTAGTTAGCAGCTACAATGAGCAGTTCTTC
CDR3aa: CASSLVSSYNEQFF
v_gene: TRBV11-2
d_gene: NA
abundance: many
j_gene: TRBJ2-1

CDR3nt: TGTGCCAGCAGCTTACAGGCCGTTATAAATGAGCAGTTCTTC
CDR3aa: CASSLQAVINEQFF
v_gene: TRBV11-2
d_gene: NA
abundance: NA
j_gene: TRBJ2-1

CDR3nt: TGTGCCAGCAGGTTGGAGGGCAGGGACACCGGGGAGCTGTTTTTT
CDR3aa: CASRLEGRDTGELFF
v_gene: TRBV2
d_gene: NA
abundance: NA
j_gene: TRBJ2-2

CDR3nt: TGTGCCATCAGTCCGACTAGCGGGAAATACAATGAGCAGTTCTTC
CDR3aa: CAISPTSGKYNEQFF
v_gene: TRBV10-3
d_gene: TRBD2
abundance: NA
j_gene: TRBJ2-1

CDR3nt: TGTGCCAGTAGTAGCGGGAGTGGGTACAATGAGCAGTTCTTC
CDR3aa: CASSSGSGYNEQFF
v_gene: TRBV19
d_gene: TRBD2
abundance: few
j_gene: TRBJ2-1

CDR3nt: TGTGCCAGCAGCCAAGGGGCCGGGGACGGTTTCAGGAAGCAGTTCTTC
CDR3aa: CASSQGAGDGFRKQFF
v_gene: TRBV3-1
d_gene: NA
abundance: NA
j_gene: TRBJ2-1

CDR3nt: TGTGCCAGCAGTGAAATTGATGAAAAACTGTTTTTT
CDR3aa: CASSEIDEKLFF
v_gene: TRBV6-1
d_gene: NA
abundance: few
j_gene: TRBJ1-4

CDR3nt: TGTGCCAGCAGCCAACACGCGGACAAATCCTACGAGCAGTACTTC
CDR3aa: CASSQHADKSYEQYF
v_gene: TRBV14
d_gene: NA
abundance: NA
j_gene: TRBJ2-7

CDR3nt: TGTGCCAGCAGCTTAGGGGAGGGACGGGAGTACTTC
CDR3aa: CASSLGEGREYF
v_gene: TRBV7-9
d_gene: TRBD2
abundance: many
j_gene: TRBJ2-5

CDR3nt: TGTGCCAGCAGGCCCGGGACAGGGGGAGGTCAGCCCCAGCATTTT
CDR3aa: CASRPGTGGGQPQHF
v_gene: TRBV12-3/TRBV12-4
d_gene: TRBD1
abundance: NA
j_gene: TRBJ1-5

CDR3nt: TGCGCCAGCAGCTGGGACAGCAACAATGAGCAGTTCTTC
CDR3aa: CASSWDSNNEQFF
v_gene: TRBV5-1
d_gene: TRBD1
abundance: few
j_gene: TRBJ2-1